This T cell receptor beta chain was profiled in a study of blood T cell repertoires in COVID-19. The CDR3 extends over 13 amino acids. Per germline, CDR1 MNHEY and CDR2 SMNVEV (reference sequence). V was clipped by 5 bases and J by 2 bases, with 10 bases between them. The method was immunoSEQ multiplex PCR; TCRdb's version includes in-frame clones alone and lacks a portion of them. The sample contains 150,000 to 200,000 clones, over 65% of which appear only once. Sample: peripheral blood. The source is a woman older than 75 with acute or convalescent COVID-19. The J gene is TRBJ2-7, the V gene TRBV27; no clear D gene. The CDR3 DNA is TGTGCCAGCAGTCTGAGACTCCCCTACGAGCAGTACTTC. Translating gives CASSLRLPYEQYF.